This T cell receptor (beta chain) appears in the sequencing data of a study of molecular identifiers for immune sequencing clone quantification. This clonotype has ten or more counts. Sorted cell numbers of roughly 18,000 to 1,000,000, with 10%, 30% or 50% RNA, served as input for naive CD8 libraries. CD8+CD4-CCR7+CD45RA+ cells were sorted as naive CD8 T cells. Deletions cut 4 bases from V and 6 bases from J, with 13 bases between. The CDR3 sequence is 14 residues long. CDR1 and CDR2 (germline): LGHNA, YSLEER. MiXCR, applied by TCRdb to the PCR reads, yields one record per CDR3 protein. The table includes 100,000 or so distinct CDR3 sequences, approximately 22% detected once.

Sequencing was done on a sample of naive CD8+ T cells from blood, with Jurkat cell RNA spiked in. Subset indicated: FACS-sorted CD8+CD4-CCR7+CD45RA+ naive T cells. The TCR comes from a human donor in good health. Some libraries in this study had Jurkat cell RNA spiked in. V gene TRBV4-3 combines with J gene TRBJ2-4; D might be TRBD1 (6 bases). CDR3 bases: TGCGCCAGCAGCCCTTCTAGGACAGCAAACATTCAGTACTTC. Encoded protein: CASSPSRTANIQYF.